This T cell receptor beta chain comes out of a study of CD4 T cells in relation to SARS-CoV-2 and coronaviruses (dated by TCRdb to the early 2020s). With respect to the entire study: The ViraFEST assay cultured PBMCs with antigen for 10 days, then sequenced TCR beta CDR3s to find antigen-specific clonal expansions. An HIV-1 Nef peptide pool or a no-peptide culture served as the negative reference condition. Using patient-derived lymphoblastoid cell lines, the shared crossreactive spike epitopes were mapped to their HLA restriction. At the level of individual TCR clonotypes, the study evaluated whether memory CD4+ T cells crossreact between the spike proteins of SARS-CoV-2 and those of common cold coronaviruses. The Adaptive Biotechnologies TCR-sequencing kit was used to sequence samples from a few pre-COVID donors and the naive versus memory experiments, whereas other data were Illumina-based. For other donors in the study, expansion assays were sequenced with a different, Illumina-based TCR-beta assay.

What the work shows at the level of the full study, not this receptor alone: Small numbers of patients and of tested TCRs were a limitation of the study. Because no donor provided both pre-pandemic and post-infection samples, tracing the source of pre-existing responses was limited. Memory CD4+ clonotypes crossrecognizing SARS-CoV-2 and at least one common cold coronavirus spike were found in around 71% of donors. Because the crossreactivity analysis focused on spike protein, crossreactivity against other viral proteins was not assessed. Compared with monoreactive clones, crossreactive clones had significantly weaker SARS-CoV-2-driven expansion, a result consistent with antigenic imprinting.

CD4+ T cells from unexposed donors were collected before the COVID-19 pandemic (2011-2018). Following 10 days of culture, the EasySep CD4+ T cell isolation kit was used to isolate CD4+ T cells. Unexposed donor CD4+ T cells were tested for reactivity to SARS-CoV-2 S and N and four common cold coronavirus spike pools, as cell number allowed. Each well received approximately 2 million PBMCs, cultured in IMDM supplemented with about 4.5% human AB serum and about 10 IU/ml IL-2. Half of the culture medium was replaced with fresh IL-2-containing medium on days 3 and 7. Triplicate replicate wells were generally used for each peptide culture condition. Leukapheresis product for the unexposed donors was bought commercially. Ficoll-Paque PLUS gradient centrifugation was used to isolate PBMCs from either whole blood or leukapheresis product. PBMCs were either cryopreserved at -140 degrees C or used fresh in the expansion assay. The QIAamp Micro DNA Kit was used to extract genomic DNA from the CD4+ T cells.

V lost 6 bases and J lost 8 bases; the stretch between them is 13 bases long. CDR3 length: 12 amino acids, cysteine to phenylalanine. The DNA shown is the 36-base CDR3, in frame from base 1. CDR1 and CDR2 are read off the germline V gene as KGHSH and LQKENI. In this sample, this clone turned up a few times. Its antigen is currently not known. The input lacks base qualities; no much larger clone sits a single base away. Preparation of the library involved the immunoSEQ multiplex PCR assay. On the study's bioinformatics: During preprocessing, nonproductive sequences were removed, along with CDR3s that did not begin with C, did not end with F or W, or were shorter than 7 amino acids. The MANAFEST web app identified antigen-specific clonotypes based on expansion compared with the reference and other culture wells. A clone was considered positive if the clone showed significant expansion compared with the reference culture in 2 of 3 replicate wells at an FDR below 0.05. To be called positive, a clone also had to show significant expansion compared with every other tandem well and an odds ratio greater than 5. CDR3 homology was measured as pairwise Levenshtein distance, computed with the stringdist R package after trimming three terminal residues from each end. Not all clones reach the TCRdb copy of this immuneACCESS table, which keeps in-frame sequences only. Checked studies attribute under half of the gap to unresolved V genes and leave the rest unexplained. The DNA was the basis for D and trimming; V, J and clone size are from that table. For this sample there are 27,000 or so clones; roughly 73% appear just once. The ten biggest clones cover 20% to 25% of the sample.

The V gene is TRBV18 and the J gene is TRBJ1-2, with TRBD1 as a weak D call on 5 bases. The TCR originated in a human donor in good health. The sample comprised CD4+ T cells from PBMCs, cultured in vitro. In nucleotides, the sequence is TGTGCCAGCTCGCCCGGGACGCCGGGCTACACCTTC. Its protein product is CASSPGTPGYTF.